This TCR beta chain was observed in a study of blood T cell repertoires in COVID-19. The CDR3 has 13 amino acids. The V gene lost 1 base and the J gene lost 4 bases, with 9 bases spanning the gap. Germline assignment: CDR1 GTSNPN and CDR2 SVGIG (reference sequence). Only in-frame clones appear in the TCRdb table, and some are missing; sequencing was by immunoSEQ multiplex PCR. The data show 450,000 to 500,000 clones, with 70% to 90% seen just once and about 3.2% held by the top ten. The chain recombines TRBV30 with TRBJ2-3; tentatively, D is TRBD2 (5 bases). The TCR comes from a human donor in a cohort sampled during active COVID-19. The source material was peripheral blood. CDR3 sequence reads: CAWSGDYADTQYF. The CDR3 region has the DNA TGTGCCTGGAGTGGAGACTACGCAGATACGCAGTATTTT.